The rows below give T cell receptor beta chains drawn from one sample of a study of graft-versus-host responses after intestinal transplantation. Libraries were prepared by immunoSEQ multiplex PCR; TCRdb keeps only in-frame clonotypes and omits some of them. Here the sample spans about 63,000 clones, around 90% being singletons. The sequencing used ileum tissue, collected roughly 390 days after transplant. The origin of the receptors is a human patient who received an intestinal transplant, so some T cells may come from the graft donor. The CDR3 runs from the conserved cysteine through the conserved F or W. D genes are given only for firm matches. For some rows the clone size is stated as once, few or many, or as a class when expanded; others skip it.

D gene: .; V gene: TRBV11-2; clone size: .; J gene: TRBJ2-7; CDR3 DNA: TGTGCCAGCAGCCATCTTCCGGGACACCCACGCGACGAGCAGTACTTC; CDR3 protein: CASSHLPGHPRDEQYF
D gene: .; V gene: TRBV23-1; clone size: .; J gene: TRBJ2-1; CDR3 DNA: TGCGCCAGCAGTCAATTCCGGGGGGCTTACAATGAGCAGTTCTTC; CDR3 protein: CASSQFRGAYNEQFF
D gene: .; V gene: TRBV2; clone size: few; J gene: TRBJ2-7; CDR3 DNA: TGTGCCAGCAGAGGGGGGGTGGCCTACGAGCAGTACTTC; CDR3 protein: CASRGGVAYEQYF
D gene: .; V gene: TRBV4-2; clone size: .; J gene: TRBJ1-3; CDR3 DNA: TGTGCCAGCAGCCCGGGGAGGGGAAACACCATATATTTT; CDR3 protein: CASSPGRGNTIYF
D gene: TRBD2; V gene: TRBV28; clone size: .; J gene: TRBJ2-7; CDR3 DNA: TGTGCCAGCAGTTTATACGGCGGGGGCTACGAGCAGTACTTC; CDR3 protein: CASSLYGGGYEQYF
D gene: .; V gene: TRBV28; clone size: .; J gene: TRBJ2-5; CDR3 DNA: TGTGCCAGCAGTTTGCATACCGCCTCTGACTACCAAGAGACCCAGTACTTC; CDR3 protein: CASSLHTASDYQETQYF
D gene: .; V gene: TRBV6-5; clone size: .; J gene: TRBJ1-1; CDR3 DNA: TGTGCCAGCAGTCGGCTCCCTGAAGCTTTCTTT; CDR3 protein: CASSRLPEAFF
D gene: .; V gene: TRBV13; clone size: .; J gene: TRBJ2-5; CDR3 DNA: TGTGCCAGCAGCTTAGCCGAAGCTAGCCGGGAGACCCAGTACTTC; CDR3 protein: CASSLAEASRETQYF
D gene: .; V gene: TRBV29-1; clone size: .; J gene: TRBJ2-1; CDR3 DNA: TGCAGCGTTGCGGACTCTTCCTACAATGAGCAGTTCTTC; CDR3 protein: CSVADSSYNEQFF
D gene: .; V gene: TRBV5-1; clone size: .; J gene: TRBJ2-7; CDR3 DNA: TGCGCCAGCAGCTTGAGGGCTAGTCTCTCCTACGAGCAGTACTTC; CDR3 protein: CASSLRASLSYEQYF
D gene: .; V gene: TRBV6-6; clone size: once; J gene: TRBJ2-3; CDR3 DNA: TGTGCCAGCAGCCCGGCGGTAAAATCCACAGATACGCAGTATTTT; CDR3 protein: CASSPAVKSTDTQYF
D gene: TRBD1; V gene: TRBV2; clone size: .; J gene: TRBJ1-2; CDR3 DNA: TGTGCCAGCACCTTAGACAGGGATGCCTATGGCTACACCTTC; CDR3 protein: CASTLDRDAYGYTF